This entry lists 4 T cell receptor beta chains sequenced from one sample in a study of blood T cell repertoires in COVID-19. The table came from immunoSEQ multiplex PCR; TCRdb's copy has only in-frame clones and leaves some out. The top ten clones hold approximately 7% of a sample with about 87,000 clones, less than 95% of them seen once. Sequenced material: peripheral blood. These receptors all come from a man between 18 and 29 years old with COVID-19, enrolled during active disease.

The genes are TRBV6-5 and TRBJ1-2; D gene uncertain. Germline-derived CDR1 and CDR2 are MNHEY and SVGAGI. The CDR3 contains 13 residues. V was shortened by 5 bases and J by 0 bases, with 7 bases between the two germline ends. The CDR3, as DNA: TGTGCCAGCAGTAAGGGAGCTAACTATGGCTACACCTTC. The encoded protein is CASSKGANYGYTF.

The chain has TRBV4-2 and TRBJ2-1, with 8 positions matching TRBD1. Germline trimming cut 0 bases from V and 6 bases from J; bases unmatched to any gene: 7. CDR3 size: 16 residues. The germline gives CDR1 LGHNA, CDR2 YNFKEQ. The CDR3 DNA reads TGTGCCAGCAGCCAAGATTGGGACAGGTCCCCCAATGAGCAGTTCTTC. As protein: CASSQDWDRSPNEQFF.

The chain joins TRBV5-1 to TRBJ1-1; D may be TRBD1 (6 bases). The CDR3 consists of 14 residues. The V end was cut by 4 bases, the J end by 3 bases, with 13 bases between. The germline V gene encodes CDR1 SGHRS and CDR2 YFSETQ. DNA of the CDR3: TGCGCCAGCAGCATACAGGGACGGGACACTGAAGCTTTCTTT. This codes for CASSIQGRDTEAFF.

The genes are TRBV3-1 (or the pseudogene TRBV3-2) and TRBJ1-2, with D tentatively TRBD1 (6 bases). CDR3 length equals 15 residues. In germline, CDR1 is LGHDT, CDR2 YNNKEL (reference sequence). Deletions cut 4 bases from V and 4 bases from J, with 16 bases between. The CDR3 here is CASSLGTSAGYGYTF. CDR3 DNA: TGTGCCAGCAGCCTAGGGACATCGGCGGGCTATGGCTACACCTTC.